These 10 T cell receptor beta chains were all obtained from the same sample, sequenced in a study of CD8+ T cells in alopecia areata. TCR sequencing used cDNA made by reverse transcription of extracted RNA. Only in-frame clones appear in the TCRdb table, and some are missing; sequencing was by immunoSEQ multiplex PCR. Among 200,000 to 250,000 clones listed, under 75% were seen once. Treatment denoted: oral pan-JAK inhibitor, 5-10 mg twice daily. The sequenced sample was CD4+ T cells sorted from blood, obtained at week 4, from a patient treated with tofacitinib. The receptor set was obtained from a human donor with alopecia areata.

This clone was picked up one time. The chain links TRBV7-8 to TRBJ1-4, with 10 bases matching TRBD1. V gave up 3 bases and J gave up 5 bases; unmatched junction bases: 9. This CDR3 is 17 amino acids long. The germline CDR1 and CDR2 sequences are SGHVS and FQNEAQ. The CDR3 nucleotides are TGTGCCAGCAGCTTTGCAGCTTGGACAGGGGGAAATGAAAAACTGTTTTTT. Protein: CASSFAAWTGGNEKLFF.

This rearrangement joins TRBV30 to TRBJ1-1; no clear D gene. V gave up 0 bases and J gave up 4 bases, with 9 bases separating them. This CDR3 is 13 amino acids long. Germline lookup yields CDR1 GTSNPN and CDR2 SVGIG (reference sequence). The CDR3 spells CAWSVSQLTEAFF. In DNA, the CDR3 is TGTGCCTGGAGTGTATCACAGCTCACTGAAGCTTTCTTT.

The chain couples TRBV7-9 to TRBJ1-1, with D perhaps matching TRBD1 (5 bases). Deletions cut 5 bases from V and 6 bases from J, with 13 bases between. The CDR3 is 13 residues long. Looked up from germline, CDR1 is SEHNR and CDR2 is FQNEAQ (reference sequence). The CDR3 is CASSPTGKSEAFF. Here the CDR3 DNA reads TGTGCCAGCAGCCCCACAGGCAAGTCTGAAGCTTTCTTT.

Only a few counts were recorded for this clone. The V gene is TRBV7-2, the J gene TRBJ1-2, with TRBD1 as a possible D gene (5 bases). Germline CDR1 and CDR2: SGHTA and FQGNSA. V was clipped by 7 bases and J by 3 bases, with 15 bases between them. The CDR3 contains 14 residues. The CDR3 DNA sequence: TGTGCCAGCACCCCATCGGAGGGGTACTATGGCTACACCTTC. Translation gives CASTPSEGYYGYTF. The whole variable domain, filled in from reference TRBV7-2 and TRBJ1-2, reads GAGVSQSPSNKVTEKGKDVELRCDPISGHTALYWYRQSLGQGLEFLIYFQGNSAPDKSGLPSDRFSAERTGGSVSTLTIQRTQQEDSAVYLCASTPSEGYYGYTFGSGTRLTVV.

The chain recombines TRBV29-1 with TRBJ1-1, with D unclear. The germline gives CDR1 SQVTM, CDR2 ANQGSEA. V was cut by 0 bases and J by 1 base, with 12 bases left in between. The CDR3 runs 15 residues. CDR3 sequence (DNA): TGCAGCGTTGAAGATTTTAGGAAGACGAACACTGAAGCTTTCTTT. It translates to CSVEDFRKTNTEAFF.

This chain links TRBV15 with TRBJ2-5; 8 bases line up with TRBD1. CDR1 and CDR2 (germline): LNHNV, YYDKDF (reference sequence). The CDR3 has 17 residues. V lost 5 bases, J lost 1 base, and 12 bases stayed unmatched. The CDR3 nucleotides read TGTGCCACCAGCGGACCGTTCCTAGGACAGGGCCAAGAGACCCAGTACTTC. Amino acids: CATSGPFLGQGQETQYF.

This clone was seen at least ten times. The chain employs TRBV7-2 and TRBJ1-6; the D gene is possibly TRBD1 (5 bases). There are 13 residues in the CDR3. Trimming left V 3 bases short and J 10 bases short, with 10 bases between. Germline CDR1 reads SGHTA; CDR2 reads FQGNSA. CDR3 region: CASSLQGGSPLHF. The CDR3 DNA is TGTGCCAGCAGCTTGCAGGGAGGATCACCCCTCCACTTT.

V gene TRBV12-5 combines with J gene TRBJ2-3; D is uncertain. CDR1 is LGHNT, CDR2 FRNRAP, per germline. Trimming removed 6 bases from V and 6 bases from J, with 13 bases in between. The CDR3 runs to 13 residues. This CDR3 is CASGPTAPDTQYF. DNA of the CDR3: TGTGCTAGTGGCCCAACCGCTCCGGATACGCAGTATTTT. The full variable domain, in which reference TRBV12-5 and TRBJ2-3 provide the parts outside the CDR3, is DARVTQTPRHKVTEMGQEVTMRCQPILGHNTVFWYRQTMMQGLELLAYFRNRAPLDDSGMPKDRFSAEMPDATLATLKIQPSEPRDSAVYFCASGPTAPDTQYFGPGTRLTVL.

The J gene is TRBJ1-5, the V gene TRBV29-1; tentative D call: TRBD1 (5 bases). Trimming shortened V by 6 bases and J by 4 bases, and 13 bases separated the two germline ends. The germline CDR1 and CDR2 sequences are SQVTM and ANQGSEA. This CDR3 has 13 residues. Here the CDR3 reads CSVSDGGNQPQHF. The CDR3 region has the DNA TGCAGCGTCTCGGACGGGGGAAATCAGCCCCAGCATTTT.

The chain combines TRBV2 with TRBJ1-6, with D unclear. V was clipped by 6 bases and J by 11 bases, with 11 bases between them. From germline, CDR1 is SNHLY and CDR2 FYNNEI. The CDR3 contains 12 residues. CDR3: CASSGSLPPLHF. CDR3 nucleotides: TGTGCCAGCAGCGGATCTCTCCCACCCCTCCACTTT.